Listed here are 29 T cell receptor beta chains from one sample, sequenced in a study of Ad26.COV2.S vaccination and SARS-CoV-2 variants. The sample's treatment: roughly 18 received Ad26.COV2.S at low or high dose, single or two shots; several received placebo; per-sample allocation not given. Material that was analyzed had been drawn on day 63 after the first vaccine or placebo injection. Clones were read by immunoSEQ multiplex PCR, and TCRdb kept only the in-frame ones, dropping some. The sample contains some 300,000 clones, just over 85% of which appear only once. Sequenced material: peripheral blood, taken in a trial of Ad26.COV2.S vaccine versus placebo. The origin of the receptors is a person aged 18 to 65 who received the Ad26.COV2.S COVID-19 vaccine or a placebo.

The V and J genes are TRBV18 and TRBJ2-1; D may be TRBD2 (6 bases). Trimming removed 10 bases from V and 2 bases from J, with 15 bases in between. The CDR3 covers 14 residues. The germline gives CDR1 KGHSH, CDR2 LQKENI. CDR3 sequence (DNA): TGTGCCACCGCAGCCGGGGGACCCTACAATGAGCAGTTCTTC. It specifies CATAAGGPYNEQFF. The full variable domain, completed using reference TRBV18 and TRBJ2-1, is NAGVMQNPRHLVRRRGQEARLRCSPMKGHSHVYWYRQLPEEGLKFMVYLQKENIIDESGMPKERFSAEFPKEGPSILRIQQVVRGDSAAYFCATAAGGPYNEQFFGPGTRLTVL.

V is TRBV29-1 and J is TRBJ2-7; D might be TRBD2 (5 bases). There are 15 residues in the CDR3. CDR1 is SQVTM, CDR2 ANQGSEA, per germline. V dropped 6 bases and J dropped 2 bases, with 20 bases sitting between them. The CDR3 DNA sequence: TGCAGCGTAGCCCCTTCGGGGTTCGGAACCTACGAGCAGTACTTC. Protein product: CSVAPSGFGTYEQYF.

This clone was detected only once. V is TRBV29-1 and J is TRBJ1-1, with a tentative D call TRBD1 (6 bases). V was shortened by 7 bases and J by 1 base, with 16 bases between the two germline ends. The CDR3 contains 14 residues. Germline assignment: CDR1 SQVTM and CDR2 ANQGSEA. The CDR3 loop reads CSAARTVRNTEAFF. Here the CDR3 DNA reads TGCAGCGCGGCCCGGACAGTAAGGAACACTGAAGCTTTCTTT.

V usage is TRBV20-1 and J usage is TRBJ2-4; unclear D gene. In germline, CDR1 is DFQATT, CDR2 SNEGSKA (reference sequence). V was pared by 1 base and J by 8 bases, with 6 bases between. The CDR3 has 11 residues. The CDR3 protein is CSARVEYIQYF. As DNA, the CDR3 is TGCAGTGCTAGAGTAGAGTACATTCAGTACTTC.

This clone is a singleton in its sample. The J gene is TRBJ2-1, the V gene TRBV6-2 or TRBV6-3; 12 nucleotides match TRBD2. The germline V gene encodes CDR1 MNHEY and CDR2 SVGEGT. V lost 2 bases to trimming and J lost 7 bases; unmatched junction nucleotides: 3. CDR3 size: 15 residues. CDR3 DNA sequence: TGTGCCAGCAGTTACCCTAGCGGGGGGGCTAATGAGCAGTTCTTC. This gives the protein CASSYPSGGANEQFF.

The chain uses TRBV5-1 and TRBJ1-2; TRBD1 matches at 9 bases. J lost 8 bases, V lost 2 bases, and 16 bases had no gene match. The CDR3 is made up of 17 amino acids. Germline-derived CDR1 and CDR2 are SGHRS and YFSETQ. CDR3 region: CASSLGLTTGGEVGYTF. DNA of the CDR3: TGCGCCAGCAGCTTAGGTCTAACTACAGGGGGCGAAGTGGGCTACACCTTC.

The V and J genes are TRBV19 and TRBJ2-2; D might be TRBD2 (5 bases). The V end lost 6 bases, the J end lost 4 bases, and 15 bases lay between the germline ends. CDR3 size: 15 residues. The germline gives CDR1 LNHDA, CDR2 SQIVND (reference sequence). In DNA, the CDR3 is TGTGCCAGTAGCCCTAGCTATGGCTTCACCGGGGAGCTGTTTTTT. Translating gives CASSPSYGFTGELFF.

Comment on this clone: The sample contains more than one DNA sequence encoding this CDR3. The V and J genes are TRBV7-2 and TRBJ1-2, with 7 bases aligning to TRBD1. CDR1 SGHTA and CDR2 FQGNSA come from the germline V gene. With V trimmed by 3 bases and J by 2 bases, 0 bases remained unmatched. CDR3 size: 13 residues. In nucleotides, the CDR3 is TGTGCCAGCAGCTTGGGACAGAACTATGGCTACACCTTC. This gives the protein CASSLGQNYGYTF. Looking up the rest from reference TRBV7-2 and TRBJ1-2 gives the full variable domain: GAGVSQSPSNKVTEKGKDVELRCDPISGHTALYWYRQSLGQGLEFLIYFQGNSAPDKSGLPSDRFSAERTGGSVSTLTIQRTQQEDSAVYLCASSLGQNYGYTFGSGTRLTVV.

The gene calls are TRBV28 and TRBJ1-5; D is uncertain. The CDR3 contains 11 residues. Trimming cost V 2 bases and J 10 bases, with 6 bases left between them. CDR1 MDHEN and CDR2 SYDVKM come from the germline V gene. CDR3 DNA: TGTGCCAGCAGTTTAACCTATCCCCAGCATTTT. Translating gives CASSLTYPQHF.

This CDR3 is CASSLNPPGATSNYGYTF. In DNA, the CDR3 is TGCGCCAGCAGCTTGAATCCCCCGGGCGCAACCTCTAACTATGGCTACACCTTC. The chain is built from TRBV5-1 and TRBJ1-2; D unresolved. The germline V and J ends were trimmed by 1 base and 0 bases, with 19 bases remaining between them. CDR1 is SGHRS, CDR2 YFSETQ, per germline. There are 18 residues in the CDR3.

V gene TRBV3-1 (or the pseudogene TRBV3-2) combines with J gene TRBJ2-7; TRBD2 agrees at 9 bases. Germline CDR1 is LGHDT and CDR2 is YNNKEL (reference sequence). Unmatched junction bases numbered 13, after V lost 2 bases and J lost 5 bases. CDR3 size: 17 residues. CDR3 sequence: CASSQSQRGVELDEQYF. CDR3 bases: TGTGCCAGCAGCCAATCCCAGCGGGGGGTTGAGTTGGACGAGCAGTACTTC.

The rearrangement joins TRBV7-9 to TRBJ2-3; D gene unclear. CDR1 SEHNR and CDR2 FQNEAQ come from the germline V gene (reference sequence). Trimming removed 1 base at V and 4 bases at J, with 9 bases between. The CDR3 length is 14 residues. The CDR3 sequence: CASSLVGGPDTQYF. The CDR3 nucleotides read TGTGCCAGCAGCTTAGTAGGTGGCCCAGATACGCAGTATTTT.

The chain has TRBV6-2 or TRBV6-3 and TRBJ1-2, with TRBD1 matching over 9 bases. Looked up from germline, CDR1 is MNHEY and CDR2 is SVGEGT. Trimming at V came to 2 bases and at J to 6 bases, leaving 7 bases not matched to a gene. The CDR3 length is 15 residues. The CDR3 DNA reads as TGTGCCAGCAGTTACAAGGGGACAGGGACTAATGGCTACACCTTC. Translated, it gives CASSYKGTGTNGYTF.

The chain couples TRBV15 to TRBJ2-3; 8 bases map to TRBD2. The CDR3 totals 15 residues. Germline values: CDR1 LNHNV, CDR2 YYDKDF (reference sequence). After removal of 3 bases from V and 4 bases from J, the junction contained 6 bases not matched to a gene. CDR3 loop: CATSRSGGWADTQYF. In nucleotides, the CDR3 is TGTGCCACCAGCAGGAGCGGGGGTTGGGCAGATACGCAGTATTTT.

The chain combines TRBV11-2 with TRBJ1-1; 8 bases map to TRBD1. The CDR3 extends over 14 amino acids. Germline CDR1 and CDR2: SGHAT and FQNNGV. With 6 bases clipped from V and 6 bases from J, the junction kept 9 bases outside the gene matches. CDR3 bases: TGTGCCAGCAGATCGGACAGGGTGATCGCTGAAGCTTTCTTT. It is translated as CASRSDRVIAEAFF.

V and J are TRBV10-3 and TRBJ1-3, with 7 bases aligning to TRBD1. CDR3 length: 15 residues. J lost 0 bases, V lost 8 bases, and 7 bases had no gene match. CDR1 is ENHRY, CDR2 SYGVKD, per germline. CDR3 protein: CAIGTGVTSGNTIYF. The CDR3 DNA reads TGTGCCATCGGTACAGGGGTGACCTCTGGAAACACCATATATTTT.

This clone was counted once. The J gene is TRBJ1-6, the V gene TRBV6-1; no clear D. This CDR3 has 16 amino acids. Germline V gene sequence: CDR1 MNHNS, CDR2 SASEGT. V gave up 2 bases and J gave up 13 bases, with 21 bases separating them. CDR3 region: CASSEFPNPSGSPLHF. The CDR3 DNA reads TGTGCCAGCAGTGAATTCCCCAATCCCTCGGGCTCCCCCCTCCACTTT.

The chain couples TRBV3-1 (or the pseudogene TRBV3-2) to TRBJ2-1, with D possibly matching TRBD2 (7 bases). The CDR3 length is 16 residues. Germline V gene lookup returns CDR1 LGHDT and CDR2 YNNKEL (reference sequence). The germline V and J ends were trimmed by 2 bases and 5 bases, with 16 bases remaining between them. The CDR3 reads CASSQRRGGAHNEQFF. CDR3 nucleotide sequence: TGTGCCAGCAGCCAAAGGCGTGGGGGGGCCCACAATGAGCAGTTCTTC.

The chain combines TRBV6-2 or TRBV6-3 with TRBJ2-3; 9 positions match TRBD2. The CDR3 has 15 residues. CDR1 is MNHEY, CDR2 SVGEGT, per germline. V dropped 2 bases and J dropped 11; count of bases not matched to a gene: 11. The chain's CDR3 is CASSYLGGGGLKQYF. The CDR3 region has the DNA TGTGCCAGCAGTTACCTTGGCGGGGGGGGGCTGAAGCAGTATTTT.

This chain joins TRBV5-1 and TRBJ2-1; D remains unclear. The V gene lost 0 bases and the J gene lost 8 bases, with 12 bases spanning the gap. Germline CDR1 is SGHRS and CDR2 is YFSETQ. The CDR3 length is 14 residues. CDR3 nucleotide sequence: TGCGCCAGCAGCTTGGAGGCTGCCGGGCATGAGCAGTTCTTC. This gives the protein CASSLEAAGHEQFF.

V and J are TRBV4-2 and TRBJ1-6, with D hard to call. This CDR3 comprises 13 residues. CDR1 is LGHNA, CDR2 YNFKEQ, per germline. Trimming removed 0 bases at V and 8 bases at J, with 5 bases between. CDR3 region: CASSQDTDSPLHF. For the CDR3, the DNA is TGTGCCAGCAGCCAAGATACAGATTCACCCCTCCACTTT.

V gene TRBV3-1 (or the pseudogene TRBV3-2) combines with J gene TRBJ2-5, with D unresolved. This CDR3 is built from 13 residues. The germline V gene has CDR1 LGHDT and CDR2 YNNKEL (reference sequence). V lost 2 bases and J lost 2, with 6 bases in between. CDR3 sequence: CASSQQVQETQYF. In nucleotides, the CDR3 is TGTGCCAGCAGCCAACAAGTACAAGAGACCCAGTACTTC.

V and J are TRBV5-5 and TRBJ2-1; D might be TRBD2 (6 bases). The V gene lost 0 bases and the J gene lost 4 bases, with 8 bases spanning the gap. This CDR3 comprises 14 residues. Germline assignment: CDR1 SGHKS and CDR2 YYEKEE (reference sequence). This CDR3 reads CASSLDGGYNEQFF. The CDR3, as DNA: TGTGCCAGCAGCTTGGACGGAGGGTACAATGAGCAGTTCTTC.

This sequence joins TRBV24-1 and TRBJ2-7; TRBD1 is a possible D gene (5 bases). The CDR3 loop spans 17 amino acids. Germline CDR1 KGHDR, CDR2 SFDVKD. Trimming cost V 0 bases and J 1 base, with 15 bases left between them. This CDR3 is CATSDLRAGNASYEQYF. The CDR3 DNA sequence: TGTGCCACCAGTGATTTGCGGGCAGGGAATGCTTCCTACGAGCAGTACTTC.

This rearrangement joins TRBV27 to TRBJ2-3, with D maybe TRBD1 (5 bases). Germline V CDR1 and CDR2: MNHEY, SMNVEV (reference sequence). V was clipped by 2 bases and J by 2 bases, with 11 bases between them. The CDR3 sequence is 15 residues long. The CDR3 nucleotides are TGTGCCAGCAGTTTAAAGGGGCGAGACACAGATACGCAGTATTTT. Amino acids: CASSLKGRDTDTQYF.

This chain uses TRBV18 with TRBJ1-1, with a tentative D call TRBD1 (6 bases). Trimming stripped 2 bases from V and 1 base from J, with 11 bases between. The CDR3 spans 15 residues. Germline lookup yields CDR1 KGHSH and CDR2 LQKENI. CDR3 DNA: TGTGCCAGCTCACCAATCCCGACAGGGAACACTGAAGCTTTCTTT. Amino acid sequence: CASSPIPTGNTEAFF.

J is TRBJ1-2 and V is TRBV20-1; 7 bases align to TRBD1. Germline V lookup: CDR1 DFQATT, CDR2 SNEGSKA (reference sequence). Losses at the gene ends were 3 bases for V and 4 bases for J; bases not matched to a gene: 11. The CDR3 contains 15 residues. This chain's CDR3 is CSASSGQPGGYGYTF. The DNA for the CDR3 is TGCAGTGCTAGTTCGGGACAGCCGGGTGGCTATGGCTACACCTTC.

The CDR3 bases are TGCGCCAGCAGTGAGTCGCCCTCGGGGCTAGGGCTAAAGACCCAGTACTTC. Translating gives CASSESPSGLGLKTQYF. The chain has TRBV10-2 and TRBJ2-5, with D perhaps assigned TRBD1 or TRBD2 (5 bases each). This CDR3 has 17 residues. The V gene lost 0 bases and the J gene lost 6 bases, with 20 bases spanning the gap. Germline V gene data show CDR1 as WSHSY and CDR2 as SAAADI.

The rearrangement uses TRBV29-1 and TRBJ1-1; D is unresolved. Trimming removed 4 bases from V and 0 bases from J, with 15 bases in between. The CDR3 sequence is 15 residues long. From germline, CDR1 is SQVTM and CDR2 ANQGSEA. For the CDR3, the DNA is TGCAGCGTTGCCGGTGTCAGACCGATGAACACTGAAGCTTTCTTT. It specifies CSVAGVRPMNTEAFF.